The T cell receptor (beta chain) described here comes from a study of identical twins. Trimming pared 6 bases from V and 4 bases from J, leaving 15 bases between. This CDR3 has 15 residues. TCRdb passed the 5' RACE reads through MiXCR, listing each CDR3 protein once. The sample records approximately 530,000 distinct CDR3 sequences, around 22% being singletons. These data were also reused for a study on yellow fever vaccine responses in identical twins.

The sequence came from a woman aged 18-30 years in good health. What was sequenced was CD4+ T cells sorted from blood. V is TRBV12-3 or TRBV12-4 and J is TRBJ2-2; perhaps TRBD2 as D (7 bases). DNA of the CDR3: TGTGCCAGCAGAAAGGGGGGGGCAGGCACCGGGGAGCTGTTTTTT. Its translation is CASRKGGAGTGELFF.